This T cell receptor (beta chain) appears in the sequencing data of a study of metastatic and nonmetastatic thyroid tumors. The wider study: A comparison of repertoires was made across blood and tumor or nodule tissue from malignant and benign thyroid patients.

Not a single patient had been given any form of treatment at any point before undergoing thyroid surgery. Source study methods: The authors used CDR3 differences across clinicopathological groups to build a distant-metastasis classifier for papillary thyroid cancer. TCRdb used MiXCR to call clones anew from the PCR reads. TCRdb's processing, not the authors', yielded these V and J calls. The sample includes 30,000 to 40,000 clones, roughly 13% of them seen just once. Findings and caveats of the study: According to reports, the diversity of TCR beta was significantly higher in malignant thyroid tumors than in benign nodules, and this held in both blood and tumor samples.

V was cut by 0 bases and J by 2 bases, with 15 bases left in between. Germline V gives CDR1 SGHNT, CDR2 YYREEE (reference sequence). There are 16 residues in the CDR3. Concerning this clone: The antigen is not known.

The material sequenced was blood. This TCR came from a female donor with papillary thyroid cancer or a benign thyroid nodule (not recorded which). Some clones in this sample may be carry-over from other donors' samples. The V and J genes are TRBV5-4 and TRBJ2-7; D not certain. The CDR3 here is CASSLGSPRGAYEQYF. In DNA form, the CDR3 reads TGTGCCAGCAGCTTGGGGAGCCCCCGCGGCGCCTACGAGCAGTACTTC.